These 22 T cell receptor beta chains came from one sample sequenced in a study of T-cell reconstitution after alpha-beta-depleted transplantation in children. It was with unique molecular identifiers that the TCRbeta library was prepared. TCRdb fed the PCR reads into MiXCR, producing one record per CDR3 protein. The sample lists about 980,000 distinct CDR3 sequences, around 30% occurring once. Sequencing was performed on PBMCs, mostly from graft donor cells, taken 360 days after TCRalphabeta/CD19-depleted stem cell transplant. The receptors derive from a boy younger than two who had a stem cell transplant for SCID, so the T cells may come from the graft donor.

This clonotype occurred a few times. V is TRBV4-3 and J is TRBJ2-3, with D unclear. The CDR3 is 14 residues long. Germline V gene data show CDR1 as LGHNA and CDR2 as YSLEER. V lost 0 bases, J lost 3 bases, and 7 bases lay in between. The CDR3 DNA reads TGCGCCAGCAGCCAAGATGGAAGGACAGATACGCAGTATTTT. The encoded protein is CASSQDGRTDTQYF.

This clonotype was counted a few times. The chain recombines TRBV3-1 with TRBJ2-6, with D hard to call. This CDR3 region has 16 residues. With 4 bases removed from V and 0 bases from J, the gap between germline ends came to 10 bases. Germline CDR1 and CDR2: LGHDT and YNNKEL (reference sequence). In nucleotides, the CDR3 is TGTGCCAGCAGCCCCCTAGGGTTCTCTGGGGCCAACGTCCTGACTTTC. It yields the protein CASSPLGFSGANVLTF. The entire variable domain, with the rest obtained from reference TRBV3-1 and TRBJ2-6, is as follows: DTAVSQTPKYLVTQMGNDKSIKCEQNLGHDTMYWYKQDSKKFLKIMFSYNNKELIINETVPNRFSPKSPDKAHLNLHINSLELGDSAVYFCASSPLGFSGANVLTFGAGSRLTVL.

The CDR3 reads CASSRRLAGLSYNEQFF. CDR3 bases: TGTGCCAGCAGTCGACGACTAGCGGGGCTCTCCTACAATGAGCAGTTCTTC. The chain combines TRBV12-3 or TRBV12-4 with TRBJ2-1; 11 nucleotides line up with TRBD2. With V trimmed by 5 bases and J by 0 bases, 6 bases remained unmatched. This CDR3 is built from 17 residues.

The chain has TRBV2 and TRBJ2-7, with D hard to call. CDR1 and CDR2 (germline): SNHLY, FYNNEI. The CDR3 has 15 amino acids. V lost 1 base and J lost 0, with 10 bases in between. This CDR3 is CASSEESHSSYEQYF. The CDR3 bases are TGTGCCAGCAGTGAAGAGTCTCACAGCTCCTACGAGCAGTACTTC.

In this sample, this clonotype turned up a few times. The chain employs TRBV15 and TRBJ2-5; possible D gene TRBD1, 6 bases. CDR1 and CDR2 from the germline V gene are LNHNV and YYDKDF (reference sequence). V lost 4 bases and J lost 2, with 14 bases in between. This CDR3 comprises 15 residues. The CDR3 coding sequence is TGTGCCACCAGCACCCCGGGACACTCACAAGAGACCCAGTACTTC. This encodes CATSTPGHSQETQYF.

The sample holds a few counts of this clonotype. V usage is TRBV5-1 and J usage is TRBJ2-2, with TRBD1 identical over 7 bases. The CDR3 is 15 residues long. In germline, CDR1 is SGHRS, CDR2 YFSETQ. J gave up 6 bases and V 6 bases, and 11 bases lay outside the gene matches. This CDR3 reads CASILGGTAAGELFF. As DNA, the CDR3 is TGCGCCAGCATCCTTGGTGGGACAGCCGCCGGGGAGCTGTTTTTT.

A few counts support this clonotype. The chain's CDR3 is CSVGMKGAGDTQYF. As DNA, the CDR3 is TGCAGCGTTGGAATGAAGGGCGCCGGAGATACGCAGTATTTT. The rearrangement joins TRBV29-1 to TRBJ2-3, with no clear D. V lost 4 bases and J 5 bases, leaving 16 bases between the germline ends. Germline values: CDR1 SQVTM, CDR2 ANQGSEA. The CDR3 is made up of 14 amino acids.

The chain is built from TRBV4-1 and TRBJ2-3; no clear D gene. Deletions cut 1 base from V and 1 base from J, with 15 bases between. Germline V gives CDR1 MGHRA, CDR2 YSYEKL. The CDR3 consists of 17 residues. The CDR3: CASSQGVETLRTDTQYF. The CDR3 DNA follows: TGCGCCAGCAGCCAAGGAGTGGAGACATTGCGCACAGATACGCAGTATTTT.

This clonotype came up a few times. The J gene is TRBJ2-1, the V gene TRBV7-2; no reliable D call. CDR3 length: 17 residues. Germline-derived CDR1 and CDR2 are SGHTA and FQGNSA. V was cut by 1 base and J by 1 base, with 14 bases left in between. The CDR3 sequence is CASSLELSGWSYNEQFF. CDR3 DNA: TGTGCCAGCAGCTTAGAGCTTTCCGGGTGGTCCTACAATGAGCAGTTCTTC.

This clonotype appeared a few times. The chain has TRBV11-3 and TRBJ2-5; 7 bases match TRBD2. The CDR3 has 13 residues. Germline V lookup: CDR1 SGHNT, CDR2 YENEEA. V lost 1 base and J lost 7; bases outside the gene matches: 3. The CDR3 loop is CASSLAGGGTQYF. The CDR3, as DNA: TGTGCCAGCAGCTTAGCTGGCGGGGGGACCCAGTACTTC.

The gene calls are TRBV5-1 and TRBJ2-2, with 10 bases lining up with TRBD2. The V gene end was trimmed by 6 bases and the J gene end by 2 bases; junction bases not matched to a gene: 4. The CDR3 totals 15 residues. Per the germline V gene, CDR1 is SGHRS and CDR2 is YFSETQ. CDR3 loop: CASKERGGNTGELFF. For the CDR3, the DNA is TGCGCCAGCAAGGAGCGGGGGGGCAACACCGGGGAGCTGTTTTTT.

This clonotype showed up just a few times. This rearrangement joins TRBV6-1 to TRBJ2-4; tentative D call: TRBD2 (5 bases). Per germline, CDR1 MNHNS and CDR2 SASEGT. Trimming left V 4 bases short and J 5 bases short, with 15 bases between. The CDR3 has 15 residues. This CDR3 is CASSAPRVLENIQYF. The CDR3 nucleotides are TGTGCCAGCAGTGCTCCGAGGGTATTGGAAAACATTCAGTACTTC.

V and J are TRBV20-1 and TRBJ2-5; D call uncertain. The CDR3 sequence is 13 residues long. Trimming shortened V by 1 base and J by 2 bases, and 8 bases separated the two germline ends. Germline V lookup: CDR1 DFQATT, CDR2 SNEGSKA (reference sequence). The CDR3 here is CSARVDIQETQYF. The CDR3 region has the DNA TGCAGTGCTAGAGTCGACATACAAGAGACCCAGTACTTC.

The genes are TRBV5-1 and TRBJ1-2; 7 bases are shared with TRBD1. The CDR3 totals 14 residues. Trimming cost V 5 bases and J 4 bases; bases outside gene matches: 8. CDR1 is SGHRS and CDR2 is YFSETQ in the germline V gene. CDR3 DNA: TGCGCCAGCAGATTAACAGGGGTGAGCTATGGCTACACCTTC. Translating gives CASRLTGVSYGYTF.

The rearrangement joins TRBV12-3 or TRBV12-4 to TRBJ2-3; a possible D gene is TRBD2 (6 bases). This CDR3 spans 14 amino acids. Trimming pared 5 bases from V and 4 bases from J, leaving 13 bases between. The CDR3 nucleotides are TGTGCCAGCAGTGAATTCGGGACTGCAGATACGCAGTATTTT. Translating gives CASSEFGTADTQYF.

This clonotype showed up just once. The V call is TRBV7-2, the J call TRBJ2-5, with D possibly matching TRBD1 (5 bases). There are 14 residues in the CDR3. V was clipped by 5 bases and J by 2 bases, with 12 bases between them. Germline assignment: CDR1 SGHTA and CDR2 FQGNSA. The CDR3 is CASSPRTKQETQYF. The CDR3 DNA reads TGTGCCAGCAGCCCCCGGACAAAACAAGAGACCCAGTACTTC.

The J gene is TRBJ2-5, the V gene TRBV4-3; 8 bases are a match to TRBD2. Trimming took 0 bases from V and 5 from J; bases not matched to a gene: 17. Per germline, CDR1 LGHNA and CDR2 YSLEER. The CDR3 has 19 amino acids. CDR3 nucleotides: TGCGCCAGCAGCCAAGAAGCCCCTTTAGCGGGGTTCCCCGGGGAGACCCAGTACTTC. Its protein product is CASSQEAPLAGFPGETQYF.

Only a few counts were recorded for this clonotype. The chain joins TRBV5-5 to TRBJ1-5, with D tentatively TRBD1 (5 bases). Per germline, CDR1 SGHKS and CDR2 YYEKEE (reference sequence). V was cut by 2 bases and J by 5 bases, with 14 bases left in between. The CDR3 spans 15 residues. The CDR3: CASSFSGRGYQPQHF. The CDR3 DNA reads as TGTGCCAGCAGCTTTTCGGGACGGGGGTATCAGCCCCAGCATTTT.

The rearrangement uses TRBV15 and TRBJ2-3; the D is unclear. This CDR3 contains 13 residues. Deletions cut 0 bases from V and 7 bases from J, with 8 bases between. Germline CDR1 is LNHNV and CDR2 is YYDKDF (reference sequence). The CDR3 sequence is CATSRDEGNTQYF. DNA of the CDR3: TGTGCCACCAGCAGAGATGAAGGGAATACGCAGTATTTT.

The chain links TRBV5-1 to TRBJ2-3, with a weak D call TRBD1 (6 bases). The CDR3 runs to 16 residues. Germline CDR1 reads SGHRS; CDR2 reads YFSETQ. V shed 2 bases and J shed 3 bases, with 16 bases lying between them. This CDR3 reads CASSFTRKRGTDTQYF. The CDR3 DNA sequence: TGCGCCAGCAGCTTCACAAGGAAAAGGGGGACAGATACGCAGTATTTT.

The chain links TRBV24-1 to TRBJ2-1, with TRBD1 matching 7 bases. CDR1 and CDR2 from the germline V gene are KGHDR and SFDVKD. The CDR3 runs 16 residues. V shed 5 bases, J shed 3 bases, and the junction held 9 bases outside the gene matches. CDR3 sequence reads: CATSARTGTGYNEQFF. DNA for the CDR3: TGTGCCACCAGTGCCCGGACAGGAACGGGCTACAATGAGCAGTTCTTC.

V usage is TRBV6-4 and J usage is TRBJ1-1, with TRBD1 identical over 7 bases. The V segment lost 4 bases and the J segment 1 base; nucleotides outside the gene matches: 6. The germline gives CDR1 MRHNA, CDR2 SNTAGT. The CDR3 has 15 residues. The CDR3 bases are TGTGCCAGCAGTGCGGCAGGGGGGGCGAACACTGAAGCTTTCTTT. Amino acid sequence: CASSAAGGANTEAFF.